These 20 T cell receptor beta chains were all obtained from the same sample, sequenced in a study of shared clonotypes between healthy human individuals. Repertoires were generated with immunoSEQ multiplex PCR, while TCRdb's copy carries only in-frame clones and drops some. The data contain fewer than 1.6 million clones, 98% to 99% of them singletons. The sequencing sample was made of naive CD4+ T cells sorted from blood. Subset reported: CD45RA+ positively selected. These receptors were obtained from a man aged 25 to 45 in good health.

The chain joins TRBV10-3 to TRBJ2-6; D possibly matches TRBD1 or TRBD2 (5 bases each). Germline assignment: CDR1 ENHRY and CDR2 SYGVKD. The CDR3 loop spans 12 amino acids. Trimming cost V 10 bases and J 4 bases, with 8 bases left between them. CDR3 loop: CATGTGANVLTF. The CDR3 region has the DNA TGTGCCACAGGGACCGGGGCCAACGTCCTGACTTTC.

This chain uses TRBV4-3 with TRBJ2-1; 10 positions match TRBD2. The CDR3 runs to 17 residues. Germline-derived CDR1 and CDR2 are LGHNA and YSLEER. V lost 2 bases, J lost 6 bases, and 10 bases stayed unmatched. CDR3 nucleotide sequence: TGCGCCAGCAGCCAATCACAACTAGCGGGATTGGTCAATGAGCAGTTCTTC. Residues: CASSQSQLAGLVNEQFF.

The V gene is TRBV5-1, the J gene TRBJ2-7; 7 bases line up with TRBD1. V lost 0 bases and J lost 5; bases outside the gene matches: 5. The length of the CDR3 is 14 residues. In germline, CDR1 is SGHRS, CDR2 YFSETQ. DNA for the CDR3: TGCGCCAGCAGCTTGGCCGGACAGGTAAACGAGCAGTACTTC. Translated: CASSLAGQVNEQYF.

This chain links TRBV11-1 with TRBJ2-1; TRBD2 aligns across 9 bases. V trimming: 1 base; J trimming: 3 bases; junction bases outside the gene matches: 7. Germline V CDR1 and CDR2: SGHAT, FQDESV (reference sequence). This CDR3 has 17 amino acids. CDR3 residues: CASSLGRQRGVYNEQFF. DNA for the CDR3: TGTGCCAGCAGCTTAGGCCGCCAGCGGGGGGTCTACAATGAGCAGTTCTTC. The full variable domain, with the rest looked up from reference TRBV11-1 and TRBJ2-1, is EAEVAQSPRYKITEKSQAVAFWCDPISGHATLYWYRQILGQGPELLVQFQDESVVDDSQLPKDRFSAERLKGVDSTLKIQPAELGDSAMYLCASSLGRQRGVYNEQFFGPGTRLTVL.

In its sample, this clone was seen once. This chain connects TRBV11-2 to TRBJ2-1, with D maybe TRBD1 (5 bases). V was pared by 0 bases and J by 4 bases, with 13 bases between. The V gene's germline CDR1 is SGHAT and CDR2 FQNNGV. The length of the CDR3 is 16 residues. The CDR3 sequence is CASSLDLGRIYNEQFF. For the CDR3, the DNA is TGTGCCAGCAGCTTAGATTTGGGGCGGATATACAATGAGCAGTTCTTC.

This clone is a singleton in its sample. This chain joins TRBV25-1 and TRBJ1-4, with TRBD1 matching over 9 bases. V shed 2 bases, J shed 8 bases, and the junction held 6 bases outside the gene matches. The germline V gene has CDR1 MGHDK and CDR2 SYGVNS. The CDR3 extends over 15 amino acids. The CDR3 region is CASSEPQGAGEKLFF. The CDR3 nucleotides read TGTGCCAGCAGTGAACCACAGGGGGCTGGAGAAAAACTGTTTTTT.

The chain has TRBV15 and TRBJ2-7, with 8 nucleotides matching TRBD1. The J segment lost 2 bases and the V segment lost 3 bases, leaving 3 bases of the junction unmatched. This CDR3 is built from 14 residues. Germline V gene lookup returns CDR1 LNHNV and CDR2 YYDKDF (reference sequence). Here the CDR3 reads CATSRRTGTYEQYF. The CDR3 DNA is TGTGCCACCAGCAGGAGGACAGGGACCTACGAGCAGTACTTC.

The genes are TRBV6-5 and TRBJ2-2; D gene unclear. The CDR3 consists of 13 residues. In germline, CDR1 is MNHEY, CDR2 SVGAGI. With 8 bases removed from V and 2 bases from J, the gap between germline ends came to 9 bases. The CDR3 sequence is CASVLVNTGELFF. The CDR3 DNA follows: TGTGCCAGCGTACTGGTAAACACCGGGGAGCTGTTTTTT.

The chain employs TRBV7-8 and TRBJ2-1; D may correspond to TRBD1 or TRBD2 (5 bases each). Germline-derived CDR1 and CDR2 are SGHVS and FQNEAQ. The CDR3 is 17 residues long. V was pared by 5 bases and J by 5 bases, with 22 bases between. CDR3 region: CASSQSRVGRLDNEQFF. The CDR3 DNA reads as TGTGCCAGCAGCCAGTCCCGAGTGGGACGTCTGGACAATGAGCAGTTCTTC.

This chain uses TRBV5-1 with TRBJ2-3; TRBD1 might be the D (6 bases). The CDR3 runs to 17 residues. Germline V CDR1 and CDR2: SGHRS, YFSETQ. V dropped 4 bases and J dropped 0 bases, with 18 bases sitting between them. The CDR3 coding sequence is TGCGCCAGCAGCACGGGTGGCAGGGGATCTAGCACAGATACGCAGTATTTT. Its translation is CASSTGGRGSSTDTQYF.

The chain joins TRBV19 to TRBJ1-5; 9 bases align to TRBD1. From germline, CDR1 is LNHDA and CDR2 SQIVND (reference sequence). Trimming cost V 7 bases and J 6 bases; bases outside gene matches: 7. CDR3 length equals 14 residues. The CDR3 region has the DNA TGTGCCAGTAAGTTGGACAGGGGAGTTCAGCCCCAGCATTTT. Translated, it gives CASKLDRGVQPQHF.

Details on this clone: Other DNA sequences in the sample encode the same CDR3. The CDR3 sequence is CASSLGTGSYGYTF. Written as DNA, the CDR3 is TGCGCCAGCAGCTTGGGCACAGGGAGCTATGGCTACACCTTC. The V gene is TRBV5-1, the J gene TRBJ1-2; the D gene is possibly TRBD1 (6 bases). The CDR3 is 14 amino acids. Germline lookup yields CDR1 SGHRS and CDR2 YFSETQ. The V end was cut by 0 bases, the J end by 4 bases, with 10 bases between.

The gene calls are TRBV7-9 and TRBJ2-7; 7 bases agree with TRBD1. This CDR3 is 15 amino acids long. Germline V gene lookup returns CDR1 SEHNR and CDR2 FQNEAQ (reference sequence). With 7 bases clipped from V and 3 bases from J, the junction kept 12 bases outside the gene matches. The chain's CDR3 is CASTLRGQGVYEQYF. The DNA for the CDR3 is TGTGCCAGCACCCTAAGGGGGCAGGGGGTCTACGAGCAGTACTTC.

The V and J genes are TRBV25-1 and TRBJ1-2; D is possibly TRBD1 (5 bases). This CDR3 has 14 amino acids. Germline CDR1 is MGHDK and CDR2 is SYGVNS. V was cut by 3 bases and J by 7 bases, with 15 bases left in between. The CDR3 DNA reads as TGTGCCAGCAGTGATCGTCAGGGATCTGGTGGCTACACCTTC. This encodes CASSDRQGSGGYTF.

J is TRBJ1-2 and V is TRBV10-2, with 7 bases identical to TRBD1. There are 15 residues in the CDR3. The trim removed 3 bases at V and 3 bases at J, leaving 7 bases unmatched. Germline values: CDR1 WSHSY, CDR2 SAAADI. The CDR3, as DNA: TGCGCCAGCAGTGACCCCCGGCAGGGGGACTATGGCTACACCTTC. Its translation is CASSDPRQGDYGYTF.

The chain combines TRBV20-1 with TRBJ2-7; no definite D call. The ends were cut back, 6 bases at V and 2 bases at J, with 8 bases in the middle. This CDR3 is 11 amino acids long. The germline gives CDR1 DFQATT, CDR2 SNEGSKA (reference sequence). The CDR3: CSAAEPYEQYF. CDR3 coding DNA: TGCAGTGCCGCGGAACCCTACGAGCAGTACTTC.

The chain's CDR3 is CASSATGVKDEQFF. The DNA for the CDR3 is TGTGCCAGCAGTGCGACAGGGGTAAAGGATGAGCAGTTCTTC. The J gene is TRBJ2-1, the V gene TRBV2; 8 bases map to TRBD1. The CDR3 consists of 14 residues. The V gene's germline CDR1 is SNHLY and CDR2 FYNNEI. The ends lost 4 bases at V and 8 bases at J; junction bases unmatched: 7.

The chain carries TRBV7-7 and TRBJ2-7; D is uncertain. The CDR3 sequence is 14 residues long. The germline V gene encodes CDR1 SSHAT and CDR2 FNYEAQ (reference sequence). Trimming cost V 3 bases and J 6 bases, with 15 bases left between them. In DNA, the CDR3 is TGTGCCAGCAGCTTCTCGGCGGACCGTGGCGAGCAGTACTTC. This sequence encodes CASSFSADRGEQYF.

The chain is built from TRBV20-1 and TRBJ2-1; possible D gene TRBD2, 5 bases. This CDR3 has 11 residues. Germline-derived CDR1 and CDR2 are DFQATT and SNEGSKA (reference sequence). Trimming stripped 2 bases from V and 6 bases from J, with 5 bases between. CDR3 DNA sequence: TGCAGTGCTAGACTAGCCAATGAGCAGTTCTTC. Protein sequence: CSARLANEQFF.

On this clone itself: The same CDR3 can be traced to other DNA sequences in this sample. The chain carries TRBV14 and TRBJ1-1; no reliable D call. The germline V gene has CDR1 SGHDN and CDR2 FVKESK. This CDR3 has 13 amino acids. Between the trimmed V and J ends, which lost 0 bases and 5 bases, there was a span of 7 bases. CDR3 DNA: TGTGCCAGCAGCCAAGATCGGCGTACTGAAGCTTTCTTT. Translated: CASSQDRRTEAFF.